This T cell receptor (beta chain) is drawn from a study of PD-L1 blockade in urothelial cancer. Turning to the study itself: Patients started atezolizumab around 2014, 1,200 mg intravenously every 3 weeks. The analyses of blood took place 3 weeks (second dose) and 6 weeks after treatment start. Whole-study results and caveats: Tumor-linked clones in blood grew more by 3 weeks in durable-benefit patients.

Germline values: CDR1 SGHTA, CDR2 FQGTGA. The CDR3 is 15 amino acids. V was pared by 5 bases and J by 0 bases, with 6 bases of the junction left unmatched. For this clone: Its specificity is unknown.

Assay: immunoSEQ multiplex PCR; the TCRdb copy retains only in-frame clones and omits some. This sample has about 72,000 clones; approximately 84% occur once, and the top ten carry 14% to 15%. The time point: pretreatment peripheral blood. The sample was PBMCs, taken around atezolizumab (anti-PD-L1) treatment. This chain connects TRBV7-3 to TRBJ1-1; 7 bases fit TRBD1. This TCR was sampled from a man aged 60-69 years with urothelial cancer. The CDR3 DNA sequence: TGTGCCAGCAGCCCCGGGACAGAAATGAACACTGAAGCTTTCTTT. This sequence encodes CASSPGTEMNTEAFF. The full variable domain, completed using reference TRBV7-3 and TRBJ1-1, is GAGVSQTPSNKVTEKGKYVELRCDPISGHTALYWYRQSLGQGPEFLIYFQGTGAADDSGLPNDRFFAVRPEGSVSTLKIQRTERGDSAVYLCASSPGTEMNTEAFFGQGTRLTVV.